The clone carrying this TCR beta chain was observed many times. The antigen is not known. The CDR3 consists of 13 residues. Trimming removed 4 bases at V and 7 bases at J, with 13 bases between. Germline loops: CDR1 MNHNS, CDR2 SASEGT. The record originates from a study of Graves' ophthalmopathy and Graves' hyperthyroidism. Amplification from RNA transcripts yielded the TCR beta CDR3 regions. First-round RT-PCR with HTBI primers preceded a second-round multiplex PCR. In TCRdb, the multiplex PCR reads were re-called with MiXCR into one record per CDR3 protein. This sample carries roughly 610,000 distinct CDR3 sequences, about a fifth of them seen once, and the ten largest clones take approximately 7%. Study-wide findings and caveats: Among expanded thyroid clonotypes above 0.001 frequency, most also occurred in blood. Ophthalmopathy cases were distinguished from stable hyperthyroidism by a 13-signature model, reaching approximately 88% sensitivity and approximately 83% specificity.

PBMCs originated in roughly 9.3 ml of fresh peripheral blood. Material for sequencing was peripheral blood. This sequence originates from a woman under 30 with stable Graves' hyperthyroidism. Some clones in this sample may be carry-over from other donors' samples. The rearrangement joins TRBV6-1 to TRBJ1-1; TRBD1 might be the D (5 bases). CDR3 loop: CASSVRTQSEAFF. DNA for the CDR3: TGTGCCAGCAGTGTCCGGACACAAAGTGAAGCTTTCTTT.